This record covers a single T cell receptor (beta chain). It has no known antigen specificity. The junction shows a germline mismatch at one end, possibly a read error. The instrument was an Illumina NovaSeq 6000. Using 5'RACE with constant-segment primers, TCRalpha and TCRbeta cDNA libraries were constructed, with sample barcodes and unique molecular identifiers added in the process. Trizol reagent was used to extract RNA from every sample. Amplification of the libraries took two PCR steps, and the second step added a second sample barcode plus Illumina TruSeq adapters. Sequencing of libraries was performed on an Illumina NovaSeq with 2 x 150 bp paired-end reads. Concerning the study's data processing: The reads were demultiplexed and collapsed into UMI-guided consensus sequences using migec v1.2.7. Using mixcr v2.1.11, the UMI consensuses were aligned to TRA and TRB V and J templates and assembled into clonotypes. A clonotype was counted as expanded or contracted only when both edgeR and NoisET called the clonotype significant, with the noise models trained on biological replicates. For edgeR calls, the cutoffs were a false discovery rate-adjusted p below 0.01 and a log2 fold-change threshold of 1. As an exploratory analysis of dynamics, PCA with hierarchical clustering was applied to max-normalized trajectories of the 1000 most abundant clonotypes. Each responding clone was given a CD4 or CD8 phenotype based on the CD4+ and CD8+ repertoires, which had been sequenced separately. The public reads were reanalyzed by TCRdb: fastp trimming at Q25, MiXCR alignment, in-frame beta chains only. A single entry per CDR3 protein holds the most common genes and DNA from its merged rows. Here the V and J calls rest on TCRdb's processing, not on the authors' analysis. The sample contains about 130,000 distinct CDR3 sequences, about 15% of them found a single time. The top ten hold more than 11% of the sample.

This record comes from a study of T-cell memory formation after mild COVID-19 (dated by TCRdb to about 2021). For the study in its entirety: TCR sequence clusters from the two donors were largely donor specific. Two young, previously healthy adult volunteers made up the cohort, one male and one female. T-cell clones expanding and contracting after mild COVID-19 in two donors were tracked by longitudinal TCRalpha and TCRbeta repertoire sequencing.

Ficoll-Paque density gradient centrifugation was the method used to isolate PBMCs. What the authors observed across the whole study: Balanced CD4/CD8 phenotypes were observed for clones contracting from day 15 to 85, whereas a bias towards CD4+ was observed for a second wave of clones expanding from day 15 to 37. SARS-CoV-2 specificity was not confirmed for the second-wave clones peaking on day 37. Some responding clones were found in pre-infection memory, which suggests that pre-existing cross-reactive memory T cells took part in the SARS-CoV-2 response. Contracting CD4+ clones were found mainly in CM and EM memory subsets, while CD8+ clones were enriched in EMRA. The study included only a couple of mild cases, and larger cohorts that include severe cases with pre-infection samples were judged to be necessary.

The sequenced material came from PBMCs or a T cell subset sorted from them (not recorded which). The TCR comes from an adult woman who had mild COVID-19 (a few samples of this study predate the infection). The sample titles of this study are shuffled in the database, so cell type and time point are left out; the donor was told from shared clones.

The nucleotide sequence is TGTGACAGCAGCTTAACAAGCCAGCATGAGCAGTTCTTC. This translates into CDSSLTSQHEQFF. The V and J segments used are TRBV7-9 and TRBJ2-1; no D gene call is confident. Via the germline V gene (reference sequence), CDR1 is SEHNR and CDR2 FQNEAQ. The CDR3 covers 13 residues, taking in both the cysteine and the phenylalanine. Of the read, only the CDR3 DNA is kept; its 39 bases are in frame from base 1. This CDR3, with the reference TRBV7-9 and TRBJ2-1 proteins standing in past its ends, gives the full variable domain DTGVSQNPRHKITKRGQNVTFRCDPISEHNRLYWYRQTLGQGPEFLTYFQNEAQLEKSRLLSDRFSAERPKGSFSTLEIQRTEQGDSAMYLCDSSLTSQHEQFFGPGTRLTVL.